Below, one TCR beta chain is given with its context. During its preparation, the TCRbeta library received unique molecular identifiers. TCRdb re-derived calls from the PCR reads in MiXCR, one entry per CDR3 protein. The table records about 540,000 distinct CDR3 sequences, about a sixth of them present only once. This sample is part of a study of T-cell reconstitution after alpha-beta-depleted transplantation in children. The CDR3 is 11 amino acids. Here the sequenced sample was PBMCs from the stem cell graft donor, taken from the stem cell graft. The sequence was collected from a human donor who donated a stem cell graft to a child with acute lymphoblastic leukemia. The chain has TRBV21-1 and TRBJ2-7. TRBV21-1 is an annotated pseudogene. DNA of the CDR3: TGTGCCAGCAGAGGAGGCCACGAGCAGTACTTC. This translates into CASRGGHEQYF.